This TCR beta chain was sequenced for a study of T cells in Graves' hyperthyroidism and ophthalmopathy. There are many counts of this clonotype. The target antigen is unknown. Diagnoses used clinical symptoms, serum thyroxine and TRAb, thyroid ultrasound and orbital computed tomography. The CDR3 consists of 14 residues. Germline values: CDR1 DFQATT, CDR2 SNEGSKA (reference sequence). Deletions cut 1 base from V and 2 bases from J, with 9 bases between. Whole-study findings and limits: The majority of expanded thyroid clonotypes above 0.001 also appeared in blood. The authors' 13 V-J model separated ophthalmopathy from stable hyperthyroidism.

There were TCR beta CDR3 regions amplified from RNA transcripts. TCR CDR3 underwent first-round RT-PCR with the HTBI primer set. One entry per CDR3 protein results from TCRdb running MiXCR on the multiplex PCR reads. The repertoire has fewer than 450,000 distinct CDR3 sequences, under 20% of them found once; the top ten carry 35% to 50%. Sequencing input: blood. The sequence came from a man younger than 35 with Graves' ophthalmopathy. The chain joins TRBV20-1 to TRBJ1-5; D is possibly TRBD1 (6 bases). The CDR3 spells CSARGGGGNQPQHF. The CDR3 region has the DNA TGCAGTGCTAGAGGAGGGGGTGGCAATCAGCCCCAGCATTTT.